This T cell receptor (beta chain) comes out of a study of post-analysis software for immune sequencing data. Study-level findings and limits: Strong co-clustering by F measure was evident for samples that had been prepared in the same batch. People with multiple sclerosis had a significantly lower normalized Chao1 diversity than controls did.

Unique-molecular-identifier-tagged TCR beta cDNA libraries were used. Out of roughly 0.85 to 10 million T cells, some 480,000 cDNA molecules were generated. TCRdb re-derived calls from the PCR reads in MiXCR, one entry per CDR3 protein. The table lists about 820,000 distinct CDR3 sequences, roughly 58% of them singletons. A note on this clonotype: As yet, its antigen is unknown.

What was sequenced was blood. The receptor's source is a girl between 5 and 17 years old with multiple sclerosis.

CDR3 sequence reads: CSVEDQESSMNTEAFF. The CDR3 DNA reads TGCAGCGTTGAAGATCAGGAGAGCTCCATGAACACTGAAGCTTTCTTT. V gene TRBV29-1 combines with J gene TRBJ1-1; D unresolved. CDR3 length equals 16 residues. Germline CDR1 and CDR2: SQVTM and ANQGSEA. The V and J ends lost 0 bases and 0 bases respectively, with 14 bases between them.